The 27 T cell receptor beta chains in this list originate from one sample, sequenced in a study of T-cell memory formation after mild COVID-19. MiXCR, run by TCRdb on the 5' RACE reads, gives a single entry per CDR3 protein. Of roughly 160,000 distinct CDR3 sequences listed, approximately 10% were seen once; the top ten hold more than 3.5%. The sample consisted of PBMCs or a T cell subset sorted from them (not recorded which). The receptors come from a man younger than 35 who had mild COVID-19 (a few samples of this study predate the infection). Cell type and time point are not known.

This rearrangement joins TRBV18 to TRBJ1-1; no reliable D call. CDR3 length: 12 residues. Germline V lookup: CDR1 KGHSH, CDR2 LQKENI. The V gene lost 2 bases and the J gene lost 5 bases, with 6 bases spanning the gap. The CDR3 DNA is TGTGCCAGCTCACCAAGGGAGACTGAAGCTTTCTTT. It is translated as CASSPRETEAFF. Supplemented by reference TRBV18 and TRBJ1-1, the full variable domain reads NAGVMQNPRHLVRRRGQEARLRCSPMKGHSHVYWYRQLPEEGLKFMVYLQKENIIDESGMPKERFSAEFPKEGPSILRIQQVVRGDSAAYFCASSPRETEAFFGQGTRLTVV.

This clonotype was recorded at least ten times. J is TRBJ2-5 and V is TRBV5-1; 9 bases agree with TRBD2. This CDR3 contains 14 residues. The V gene's germline CDR1 is SGHRS and CDR2 YFSETQ. The ends lost 0 bases at V and 3 bases at J; junction bases unmatched: 0. The CDR3 bases are TGCGCCAGCAGCTTGGCTAGCGGGGAAGAGACCCAGTACTTC. As protein: CASSLASGEETQYF.

This clonotype was counted a few times. The chain carries TRBV18 and TRBJ2-7, with 9 bases matching TRBD1. CDR3 size: 13 residues. J gave up 6 bases and V 5 bases, and 5 bases lay outside the gene matches. The germline gives CDR1 KGHSH, CDR2 LQKENI. The DNA of the CDR3 is TGTGCCAGCTCATCGGGACAGGGCCGCGAGCAGTACTTC. Encoded protein: CASSSGQGREQYF.

This clonotype appeared a few times. The chain uses TRBV20-1 and TRBJ2-1; no clear D. The CDR3 contains 11 residues. Trimming pared 8 bases from V and 5 bases from J, leaving 10 bases between. CDR1 is DFQATT and CDR2 is SNEGSKA in the germline V gene (reference sequence). CDR3 sequence reads: CSRLLDNEQFF. Here the CDR3 DNA reads TGCAGTAGACTTCTGGACAATGAGCAGTTCTTC.

The V gene is TRBV6-6, the J gene TRBJ1-1, with 9 bases lining up with TRBD1. J gave up 9 bases and V 2 bases, and 4 bases lay outside the gene matches. The germline V gene has CDR1 MNHNY and CDR2 SVGAGI (reference sequence). CDR3 length: 13 amino acids. The CDR3 loop is CASSYGGQGQAFF. DNA for the CDR3: TGTGCCAGCAGTTACGGGGGACAGGGCCAAGCTTTCTTT.

This clonotype has just a few counts. The genes are TRBV5-1 and TRBJ2-1; 7 bases align to TRBD2. The CDR3 has 16 residues. V lost 0 bases and J lost 8; bases outside the gene matches: 11. The V gene's germline CDR1 is SGHRS and CDR2 YFSETQ. The CDR3 nucleotides are TGCGCCAGCAGCTTGGGAGGCGGACTAGGATCGGATGAGCAGTTCTTC. This encodes CASSLGGGLGSDEQFF.

This sequence joins TRBV4-1 and TRBJ2-5; tentative D call: TRBD1 (5 bases). Germline V gene sequence: CDR1 MGHRA, CDR2 YSYEKL. The CDR3 covers 15 residues. V was shortened by 1 base and J by 4 bases, with 13 bases between the two germline ends. CDR3 amino acids: CASSQGPQGGETQYF. The CDR3 coding sequence is TGCGCCAGCAGCCAAGGTCCGCAGGGTGGAGAGACCCAGTACTTC.

The V gene is TRBV20-1, the J gene TRBJ1-2, with TRBD1 identical over 7 bases. Per germline, CDR1 DFQATT and CDR2 SNEGSKA (reference sequence). Trimming removed 3 bases from V and 7 bases from J; junction bases left unmatched: 14. The CDR3 loop spans 15 amino acids. CDR3 amino acids: CSASLVHKGASGYTF. CDR3 nucleotides: TGCAGTGCTAGTTTGGTTCACAAGGGGGCCTCTGGCTACACCTTC.

Many counts were recorded for this clonotype. The J gene is TRBJ2-7, the V gene TRBV10-3; D uncertain. Germline V gives CDR1 ENHRY, CDR2 SYGVKD. The CDR3 is made up of 11 amino acids. The V gene lost 4 bases and the J gene lost 3 bases, with 4 bases spanning the gap. The CDR3 loop is CAISASYEQYF. For the CDR3, the DNA is TGTGCCATCAGTGCCAGCTACGAGCAGTACTTC.

This clonotype was seen a few times. The chain couples TRBV20-1 to TRBJ1-1; the D gene is possibly TRBD1 (6 bases). Trimming cost V 6 bases and J 4 bases, with 18 bases left between them. The CDR3 is made up of 14 amino acids. CDR1 and CDR2 (germline): DFQATT, SNEGSKA (reference sequence). CDR3 coding DNA: TGCAGTGCCAGGGCGGGGGGCGTCGGCACTGAAGCTTTCTTT. It is translated as CSARAGGVGTEAFF.

The chain recombines TRBV7-9 with TRBJ2-1, with 11 bases lining up with TRBD1. From germline, CDR1 is SEHNR and CDR2 FQNEAQ (reference sequence). Trimming cost V 8 bases and J 7 bases; bases outside gene matches: 10. The CDR3 has 15 residues. CDR3 sequence (DNA): TGTGCCAGCCGGTTTGAGGACAGGGGGCGGAATGAGCAGTTCTTC. As protein: CASRFEDRGRNEQFF. Together with reference TRBV7-9 and TRBJ2-1, the CDR3 gives the full variable domain: DTGVSQNPRHKITKRGQNVTFRCDPISEHNRLYWYRQTLGQGPEFLTYFQNEAQLEKSRLLSDRFSAERPKGSFSTLEIQRTEQGDSAMYLCASRFEDRGRNEQFFGPGTRLTVL.

This rearrangement joins TRBV9 to TRBJ2-1; TRBD1 or TRBD2 may be the D gene (6 bases each). The CDR3 sequence is 15 residues long. From germline, CDR1 is SGDLS and CDR2 YYNGEE. The ends were cut back, 3 bases at V and 7 bases at J, with 17 bases in the middle. The chain's CDR3 is CASSEILGGPNEQFF. In DNA, the CDR3 is TGTGCCAGCAGCGAGATCCTGGGGGGCCCTAATGAGCAGTTCTTC. The whole variable domain, filled in from reference TRBV9 and TRBJ2-1, reads DSGVTQTPKHLITATGQRVTLRCSPRSGDLSVYWYQQSLDQGLQFLIQYYNGEERAKGNILERFSAQQFPDLHSELNLSSLELGDSALYFCASSEILGGPNEQFFGPGTRLTVL.

This clonotype appeared a few times. The rearrangement uses TRBV4-1 and TRBJ2-7; D gene unclear. Germline values: CDR1 MGHRA, CDR2 YSYEKL. This CDR3 contains 14 residues. The V end lost 1 base, the J end lost 0 bases, and 7 bases lay between the germline ends. The CDR3 sequence is CASSQAEVSYEQYF. DNA for the CDR3: TGCGCCAGCAGCCAAGCAGAAGTCTCCTACGAGCAGTACTTC.

This clonotype showed up just a few times. V gene TRBV24-1 combines with J gene TRBJ2-2; D gene uncertain. The CDR3 consists of 14 residues. The ends were cut back, 5 bases at V and 4 bases at J, with 10 bases in the middle. Per the germline V gene, CDR1 is KGHDR and CDR2 is SFDVKD. The CDR3: CATSGETSTGELFF. The DNA of the CDR3 is TGTGCCACCAGTGGGGAAACAAGCACCGGGGAGCTGTTTTTT.

This chain connects TRBV9 to TRBJ2-1; tentatively, D is TRBD2 (5 bases). Looked up from germline, CDR1 is SGDLS and CDR2 is YYNGEE. The length of the CDR3 is 17 residues. Trimming removed 0 bases from V and 9 bases from J, with 22 bases in between. The CDR3 DNA is TGTGCCAGCAGCGTAGGCGGCGAAGGCCCGGTGGGGAGTGAGCAGTTCTTC. It translates to CASSVGGEGPVGSEQFF. The full variable domain, completed using reference TRBV9 and TRBJ2-1, is DSGVTQTPKHLITATGQRVTLRCSPRSGDLSVYWYQQSLDQGLQFLIQYYNGEERAKGNILERFSAQQFPDLHSELNLSSLELGDSALYFCASSVGGEGPVGSEQFFGPGTRLTVL.

This sequence joins TRBV7-8 and TRBJ1-4; weak D call: TRBD1 (6 bases). V gave up 5 bases and J gave up 8 bases, with 27 bases separating them. In germline, CDR1 is SGHVS, CDR2 FQNEAQ. The CDR3 contains 18 residues. Here the CDR3 DNA reads TGTGCCAGCAGCCCCTCGCGGGGGGCGAAGGTTAATTACGAAAAACTGTTTTTT. Translating it yields CASSPSRGAKVNYEKLFF. Filled out from reference TRBV7-8 and TRBJ1-4, the complete variable domain reads GAGVSQSPRYKVAKRGQDVALRCDPISGHVSLFWYQQALGQGPEFLTYFQNEAQLDKSGLPSDRFFAERPEGSVSTLKIQRTQQEDSAVYLCASSPSRGAKVNYEKLFFGSGTQLSVL.

This clonotype was counted many times. The chain combines TRBV24-1 with TRBJ2-1, with D possibly being TRBD2 (6 bases). Trimming shortened V by 2 bases and J by 2 bases, and 9 bases separated the two germline ends. Germline-derived CDR1 and CDR2 are KGHDR and SFDVKD. The CDR3 spans 15 residues. This CDR3 is CATSDSTRAYNEQFF. The CDR3 region has the DNA TGTGCCACCAGTGATTCGACTAGGGCCTACAATGAGCAGTTCTTC.

In regard to this clonotype: This may arise from a read error, as a much more abundant clone is one base away. The chain recombines TRBV7-2 with TRBJ1-6; 8 positions agree with TRBD1. The trim removed 2 bases at V and 11 bases at J, leaving 5 bases unmatched. Germline CDR1 SGHTA, CDR2 FQGNSA. This CDR3 contains 14 residues. CDR3 DNA: TGTGCCAGCAGCTTAAACAGGGGGGAACCACCCCTCCACTTT. Protein sequence: CASSLNRGEPPLHF.

Only a few counts were recorded for this clonotype. The V gene is TRBV4-3, the J gene TRBJ2-3; 15 bases fit TRBD2. V lost 4 bases and J lost 0; bases outside the gene matches: 5. The length of the CDR3 is 18 residues. The germline V gene has CDR1 LGHNA and CDR2 YSLEER. DNA of the CDR3: TGCGCCAGCAGCCGAGCCGGGACTAGCGGGGGGAGCACAGATACGCAGTATTTT. Its protein product is CASSRAGTSGGSTDTQYF.

This clonotype was seen only a few times. This CDR3 reads CASSSVGVGPDTQYF. The CDR3, as DNA: TGCGCCAGCAGCTCTGTGGGGGTTGGCCCAGATACGCAGTATTTT. The genes are TRBV5-1 and TRBJ2-3; D could derive from TRBD1 or TRBD2 (5 bases each). Trimming pared 3 bases from V and 4 bases from J, leaving 15 bases between. This CDR3 has 15 amino acids. Germline CDR1 SGHRS, CDR2 YFSETQ.

The J gene is TRBJ2-3, the V gene TRBV9, with 8 nucleotides matching TRBD2. V lost 0 bases, J lost 2 bases, and 8 bases stayed unmatched. CDR3 size: 17 residues. The germline V gene encodes CDR1 SGDLS and CDR2 YYNGEE. The CDR3 DNA reads as TGTGCCAGCAGCGTAGTGACGGCTAGCGGGCCCACAGATACGCAGTATTTT. This encodes CASSVVTASGPTDTQYF.

This rearrangement joins TRBV6-1 to TRBJ1-1; D is unclear. Trimming left V 3 bases short and J 10 bases short, with 6 bases between. From germline, CDR1 is MNHNS and CDR2 SASEGT. The CDR3 has 10 amino acids. CDR3 residues: CASSDRLAFF. DNA of the CDR3: TGTGCCAGCAGTGACAGACTAGCTTTCTTT.

This clonotype was observed a few times. The V call is TRBV9, the J call TRBJ1-2, with 10 nucleotides matching TRBD1. This CDR3 is built from 15 residues. Germline CDR1 reads SGDLS; CDR2 reads YYNGEE. J gave up 7 bases and V 3 bases, and 9 bases lay outside the gene matches. CDR3 loop: CASSGTGQGFGGYTF. The CDR3 bases are TGTGCCAGCAGCGGGACGGGACAGGGGTTTGGTGGCTACACCTTC.

The chain carries TRBV7-2 and TRBJ2-5; D remains ambiguous. Trimming cost V 1 base and J 1 base, with 7 bases left between them. The germline V gene encodes CDR1 SGHTA and CDR2 FQGNSA. CDR3 length equals 14 residues. The CDR3 here is CASSLGLVQETQYF. CDR3 sequence (DNA): TGTGCCAGCAGCTTAGGCCTAGTCCAAGAGACCCAGTACTTC.

This clonotype was picked up a small number of times. This chain connects TRBV9 to TRBJ2-3, with TRBD1 matching 12 bases. Germline values: CDR1 SGDLS, CDR2 YYNGEE. This CDR3 contains 19 residues. The V gene end was trimmed by 3 bases and the J gene end by 4 bases; junction bases not matched to a gene: 15. This CDR3 is CASSASRWGGQGAADTQYF. Written as DNA, the CDR3 is TGTGCCAGCAGCGCCTCACGCTGGGGGGGACAGGGGGCCGCAGATACGCAGTATTTT.

Only a few counts were recorded for this clonotype. The chain links TRBV20-1 to TRBJ2-5, with TRBD1 identical over 7 bases. This CDR3 contains 13 residues. J gave up 1 base and V 4 bases, and 3 bases lay outside the gene matches. CDR1 and CDR2 from the germline V gene are DFQATT and SNEGSKA (reference sequence). In DNA, the CDR3 is TGCAGTGCTACTGGGACAGTCCAAGAGACCCAGTACTTC. Amino acid sequence: CSATGTVQETQYF.

This clonotype was seen many times. V is TRBV7-9 and J is TRBJ1-5; tentatively, D is TRBD1 (5 bases). This CDR3 contains 17 residues. Germline V gene lookup returns CDR1 SEHNR and CDR2 FQNEAQ (reference sequence). V was shortened by 2 bases and J by 2 bases, with 16 bases between the two germline ends. Written as DNA, the CDR3 is TGTGCCAGCAGCTTATACAATTATGGGGGGGGCAATCAGCCCCAGCATTTT. It yields the protein CASSLYNYGGGNQPQHF.